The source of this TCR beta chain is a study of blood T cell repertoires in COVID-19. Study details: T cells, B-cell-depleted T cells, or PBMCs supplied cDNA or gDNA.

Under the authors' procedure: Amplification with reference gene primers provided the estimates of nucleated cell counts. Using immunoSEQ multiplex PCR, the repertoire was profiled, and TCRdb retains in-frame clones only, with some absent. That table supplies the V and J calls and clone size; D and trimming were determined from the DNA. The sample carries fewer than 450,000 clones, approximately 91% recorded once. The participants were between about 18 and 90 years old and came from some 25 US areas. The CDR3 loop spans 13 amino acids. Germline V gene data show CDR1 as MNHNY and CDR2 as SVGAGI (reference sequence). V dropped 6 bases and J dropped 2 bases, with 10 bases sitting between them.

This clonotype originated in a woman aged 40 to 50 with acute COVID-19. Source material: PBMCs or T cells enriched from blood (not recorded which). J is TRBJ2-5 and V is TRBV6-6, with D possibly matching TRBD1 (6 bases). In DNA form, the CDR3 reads TGTGCCAGCAGATCCGGGACACAAGAGACCCAGTACTTC. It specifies CASRSGTQETQYF.